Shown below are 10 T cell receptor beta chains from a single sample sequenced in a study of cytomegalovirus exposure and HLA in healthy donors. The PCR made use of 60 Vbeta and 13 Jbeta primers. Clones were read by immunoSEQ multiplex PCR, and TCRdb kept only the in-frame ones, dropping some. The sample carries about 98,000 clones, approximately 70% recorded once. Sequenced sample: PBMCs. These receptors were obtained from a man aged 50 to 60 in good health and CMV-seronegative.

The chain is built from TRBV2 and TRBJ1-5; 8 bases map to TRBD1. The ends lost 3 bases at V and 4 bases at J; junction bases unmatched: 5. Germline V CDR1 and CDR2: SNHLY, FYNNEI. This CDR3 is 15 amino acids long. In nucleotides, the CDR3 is TGTGCCAGCAGTGATGTCAGGGGGCAAAATCAGCCCCAGCATTTT. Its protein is CASSDVRGQNQPQHF.

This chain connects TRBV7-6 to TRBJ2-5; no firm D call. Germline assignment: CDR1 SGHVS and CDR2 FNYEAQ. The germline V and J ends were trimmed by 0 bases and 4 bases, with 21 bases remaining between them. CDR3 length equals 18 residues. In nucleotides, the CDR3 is TGTGCCAGCAGCTTAGCTCCTATCTTGGTTAGCCGGAGAGAGACCCAGTACTTC. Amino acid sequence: CASSLAPILVSRRETQYF.

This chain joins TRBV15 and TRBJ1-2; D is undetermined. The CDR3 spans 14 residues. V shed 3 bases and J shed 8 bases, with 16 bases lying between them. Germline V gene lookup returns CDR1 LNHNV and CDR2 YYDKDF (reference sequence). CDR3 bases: TGTGCCACCAGCAGGGGTGAGCAGGCTCACGGCTACACCTTC. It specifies CATSRGEQAHGYTF. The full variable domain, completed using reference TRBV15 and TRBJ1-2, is DAMVIQNPRYQVTQFGKPVTLSCSQTLNHNVMYWYQQKSSQAPKLLFHYYDKDFNNEADTPDNFQSRRPNTSFCFLDIRSPGLGDTAMYLCATSRGEQAHGYTFGSGTRLTVV.

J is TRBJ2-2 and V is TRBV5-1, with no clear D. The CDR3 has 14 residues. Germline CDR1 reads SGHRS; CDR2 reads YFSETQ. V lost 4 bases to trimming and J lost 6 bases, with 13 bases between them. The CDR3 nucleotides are TGCGCCAGCAGCCCACGAGAGGCCCCCGGGGAGCTGTTTTTT. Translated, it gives CASSPREAPGELFF.

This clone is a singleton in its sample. DNA of the CDR3: TGCAGCGTCGTGGAGACGAACACTGAAGCTTTCTTT. Protein: CSVVETNTEAFF. V is TRBV29-1 and J is TRBJ1-1, with D hard to call. Germline CDR1 reads SQVTM; CDR2 reads ANQGSEA. This CDR3 contains 12 residues. Trimming stripped 6 bases from V and 1 base from J, with 9 bases between.

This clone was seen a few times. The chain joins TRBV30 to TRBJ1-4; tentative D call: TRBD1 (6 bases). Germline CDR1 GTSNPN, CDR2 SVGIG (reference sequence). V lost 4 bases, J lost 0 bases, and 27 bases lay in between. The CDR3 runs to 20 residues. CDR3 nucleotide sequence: TGTGCCTGGAAATGGAATATACCCCAACAGGGTGTTGCAACTAATGAAAAACTGTTTTTT. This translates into CAWKWNIPQQGVATNEKLFF. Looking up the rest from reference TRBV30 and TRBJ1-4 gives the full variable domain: SQTIHQWPATLVQPVGSPLSLECTVEGTSNPNLYWYRQAAGRGLQLLFYSVGIGQISSEVPQNLSASRPQDRQFILSSKKLLLSDSGFYLCAWKWNIPQQGVATNEKLFFGSGTQLSVL.

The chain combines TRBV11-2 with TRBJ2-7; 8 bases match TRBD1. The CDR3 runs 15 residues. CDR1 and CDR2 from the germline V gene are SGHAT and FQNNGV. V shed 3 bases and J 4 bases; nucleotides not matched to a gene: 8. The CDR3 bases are TGTGCCAGCAGCTTGGTACAGGGGGTCTTTTACGAGCAGTACTTC. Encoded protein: CASSLVQGVFYEQYF.

Here the CDR3 reads CAWSVVSGRGNEQFF. CDR3 coding DNA: TGTGCCTGGAGTGTAGTGAGCGGGAGGGGAAATGAGCAGTTCTTC. The V call is TRBV30, the J call TRBJ2-1, with 10 bases identical to TRBD2. The V gene's germline CDR1 is GTSNPN and CDR2 SVGIG (reference sequence). The CDR3 has 15 amino acids. The J segment lost 7 bases and the V segment lost 0 bases, leaving 6 bases of the junction unmatched. The variable domain in full, completed from reference TRBV30 and TRBJ2-1, reads SQTIHQWPATLVQPVGSPLSLECTVEGTSNPNLYWYRQAAGRGLQLLFYSVGIGQISSEVPQNLSASRPQDRQFILSSKKLLLSDSGFYLCAWSVVSGRGNEQFFGPGTRLTVL.

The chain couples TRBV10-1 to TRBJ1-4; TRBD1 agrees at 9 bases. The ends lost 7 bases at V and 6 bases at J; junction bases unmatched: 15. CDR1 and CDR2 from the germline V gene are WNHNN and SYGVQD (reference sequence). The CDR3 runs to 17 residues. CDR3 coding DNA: TGCGCCAGCAACAACGGAAAGGGGACAGGGATGGATGAAAAACTGTTTTTT. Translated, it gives CASNNGKGTGMDEKLFF.

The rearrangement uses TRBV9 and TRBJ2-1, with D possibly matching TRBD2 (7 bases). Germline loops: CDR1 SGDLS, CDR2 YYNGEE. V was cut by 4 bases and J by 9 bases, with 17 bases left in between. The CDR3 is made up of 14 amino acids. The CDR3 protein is CASSLGGGVVEQFF. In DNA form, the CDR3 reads TGTGCCAGCAGCCTAGGAGGGGGGGTTGTTGAGCAGTTCTTC.